What follows is one TCR beta chain and its context. In the authors' workflow: Nucleated cell counts were estimated from reference gene primer amplification. The method was immunoSEQ multiplex PCR; TCRdb's version includes in-frame clones alone and lacks a portion of them. V, J and clone size are taken as reported in that table, and D and trimming were inferred from the DNA itself. The sample lists tens of thousands of clones; around 86% were seen once. This entry is derived from a study of blood T cell repertoires in COVID-19. Study background: Both acute and convalescent COVID-19 samples were obtained from the United States, Italy and Spain. PBMCs, B-cell-depleted T cells, or T cells provided the cDNA or gDNA that made up the material.

The sequence derives from a human donor in a cohort sampled during active COVID-19. The donor label of this sample is uncertain. Source material: peripheral blood.

DNA of the CDR3: TGTGCCAGCAGCCAAGACGAGGGCAGGGGCGAGTACACCTTC. Its translation: CASSQDEGRGEYTF. This chain uses TRBV3-1 (or the pseudogene TRBV3-2) with TRBJ1-2; TRBD1 might be the D (6 bases). The germline gives CDR1 LGHDT, CDR2 YNNKEL (reference sequence). Trimming left V 0 bases short and J 11 bases short, with 16 bases between. The CDR3 covers 14 residues.